The 5 T cell receptor beta chains reported below all come from one sample, sequenced in a study of T-cell reconstitution after alpha-beta-depleted transplantation in children. TCRbeta library construction was performed incorporating unique molecular identifiers. Via MiXCR, TCRdb re-called the PCR reads, giving one row per CDR3 protein. The table lists about 540,000 distinct CDR3 sequences, about 16% of them singletons, with about 3.1% in the top ten. Sequencing used PBMCs from the stem cell graft donor, obtained from the stem cell graft. The receptors shown here come from a human donor who donated a stem cell graft to a child with acute lymphoblastic leukemia.

J is TRBJ1-6 and V is TRBV30; no reliable D call. The CDR3 loop spans 13 amino acids. V was pared by 3 bases and J by 10 bases, with 13 bases between. CDR1 and CDR2 from the germline V gene are GTSNPN and SVGIG (reference sequence). The CDR3 region has the DNA TGTGCCTGGAGGGGCAGTCCAAAATCACCCCTCCACTTT. Translated, it gives CAWRGSPKSPLHF.

This chain joins TRBV7-8 and TRBJ2-5; the match to TRBD2 covers 14 bases. The germline gives CDR1 SGHVS, CDR2 FQNEAQ. The V and J ends lost 5 bases and 4 bases, in that order; junction bases with no gene match: 6. The length of the CDR3 is 16 residues. CDR3 region: CASSPRGTSGRETQYF. The CDR3 nucleotides are TGTGCCAGCAGCCCGCGGGGGACTAGCGGGAGAGAGACCCAGTACTTC. The entire variable domain, with the rest obtained from reference TRBV7-8 and TRBJ2-5, is as follows: GAGVSQSPRYKVAKRGQDVALRCDPISGHVSLFWYQQALGQGPEFLTYFQNEAQLDKSGLPSDRFFAERPEGSVSTLKIQRTQQEDSAVYLCASSPRGTSGRETQYFGPGTRLLVL.

This clonotype was recorded a few times. The chain has TRBV5-1 and TRBJ2-3; weak D call: TRBD2 (5 bases). The CDR3 loop spans 16 amino acids. Germline assignment: CDR1 SGHRS and CDR2 YFSETQ. Between the trimmed V and J ends, which lost 4 bases and 7 bases, there was a span of 22 bases. The CDR3 reads CASSPWTGSSGNTQYF. In nucleotides, the CDR3 is TGCGCCAGCAGCCCCTGGACTGGGTCGAGTGGAAATACGCAGTATTTT.

The J gene is TRBJ1-2, the V gene TRBV6-1; D ambiguous. The length of the CDR3 is 13 residues. CDR1 is MNHNS, CDR2 SASEGT, per germline. The V end was cut by 5 bases, the J end by 8 bases, with 15 bases between. The CDR3 protein is CASSPGRATGYTF. The CDR3 DNA reads TGTGCCAGCAGTCCCGGAAGAGCGACCGGCTACACCTTC.

This clonotype has only a few counts. The chain combines TRBV7-9 with TRBJ1-3; a weak D match, TRBD1 (6 bases). Germline V gene sequence: CDR1 SEHNR, CDR2 FQNEAQ (reference sequence). V gave up 5 bases and J gave up 4 bases, with 21 bases separating them. This CDR3 spans 17 amino acids. CDR3 region: CASSQTGPAGRGNTIYF. The CDR3 bases are TGTGCCAGCAGCCAGACAGGACCCGCCGGCAGGGGAAACACCATATATTTT.